These 19 T cell receptor beta chains were sequenced from one sample in a study of cytomegalovirus exposure and HLA in healthy donors. Primers: 60 Vbeta forward and 13 Jbeta reverse. Assay used: immunoSEQ multiplex PCR; TCRdb lists only in-frame clones, some missing. The sample holds some 170,000 clones; about four fifths are singletons and the top ten take approximately 4.5%. The sample taken for sequencing was PBMCs. The receptors stem from a man aged 30 to 45 in good health and CMV-seronegative.

This clone was seen a handful of times. The genes are TRBV13 and TRBJ2-2, with D unresolved. CDR3 length equals 18 residues. Trimming took off 4 bases at V and 4 bases at J, with 22 bases between the two ends. In germline, CDR1 is PRHDT, CDR2 FYEKMQ (reference sequence). The CDR3 spells CASSSFPKGASSTGELFF. CDR3 in DNA: TGTGCCAGCAGCTCCTTCCCCAAAGGCGCTTCTAGCACCGGGGAGCTGTTTTTT.

This clone was seen only a few times. CDR3 amino acids: CASSPTGILVNEQFF. In nucleotides, the CDR3 is TGTGCCAGCAGTCCGACAGGGATCCTTGTTAATGAGCAGTTCTTC. V gene TRBV28 combines with J gene TRBJ2-1; 7 nucleotides agree with TRBD1. Germline CDR1 MDHEN, CDR2 SYDVKM. The CDR3 spans 15 residues. J was trimmed by 7 bases and V by 5 bases; bases with no gene match: 11. Together with reference TRBV28 and TRBJ2-1, the CDR3 gives the full variable domain: DVKVTQSSRYLVKRTGEKVFLECVQDMDHENMFWYRQDPGLGLRLIYFSYDVKMKEKGDIPEGYSVSREKKERFSLILESASTNQTSMYLCASSPTGILVNEQFFGPGTRLTVL.

This rearrangement joins TRBV5-1 to TRBJ2-7; tentative D call: TRBD2 (6 bases). Deletions cut 0 bases from V and 5 bases from J, with 18 bases between. This CDR3 has 16 amino acids. Germline V gene sequence: CDR1 SGHRS, CDR2 YFSETQ. The CDR3 bases are TGCGCCAGCAGCTTGGCCTCTGGGGGGTCCTTCCACGAGCAGTACTTC. As protein: CASSLASGGSFHEQYF.

The gene calls are TRBV10-2 and TRBJ1-1, with 7 bases fitting TRBD1. The CDR3 loop spans 15 amino acids. Germline-derived CDR1 and CDR2 are WSHSY and SAAADI. The junction had 8 bases not matched to a gene; V was cut back by 1 base and J by 6 bases. In DNA, the CDR3 is TGCGCCAGCAGTGAGTACAGGGGCGCCAGTGCTGAAGCTTTCTTT. It encodes CASSEYRGASAEAFF.

This clone was counted a single time. This chain uses TRBV29-1 with TRBJ1-1; 8 bases are shared with TRBD1. The length of the CDR3 is 13 residues. Trimming at V came to 6 bases and at J to 4 bases, leaving 7 bases not matched to a gene. Germline V gives CDR1 SQVTM, CDR2 ANQGSEA. This CDR3 reads CSVRTGSATEAFF. DNA of the CDR3: TGCAGCGTCCGGACAGGGTCGGCCACTGAAGCTTTCTTT.

This clone appeared once. The CDR3 region is CASSLGLAGGPHEQYF. The CDR3 DNA follows: TGTGCCAGCAGCTTGGGACTAGCGGGAGGGCCACACGAGCAGTACTTC. The chain recombines TRBV5-6 with TRBJ2-7, with 14 positions matching TRBD2. The CDR3 totals 16 residues. The V gene end was trimmed by 0 bases and the J gene end by 5 bases; junction bases not matched to a gene: 4. Germline CDR1 reads SGHDT; CDR2 reads YYEEEE. Full variable domain (remainder filled in from reference TRBV5-6 and TRBJ2-7): DAGVTQSPTHLIKTRGQQVTLRCSPKSGHDTVSWYQQALGQGPQFIFQYYEEEERQRGNFPDRFSGHQFPNYSSELNVNALLLGDSALYLCASSLGLAGGPHEQYFGPGTRLTVT.

The gene calls are TRBV11-1 and TRBJ1-6, with D perhaps matching TRBD1 (5 bases). V lost 1 base and J 6 bases, leaving 7 bases between the germline ends. From germline, CDR1 is SGHAT and CDR2 FQDESV (reference sequence). The length of the CDR3 is 14 residues. The CDR3 reads CASSLDRTNSPLHF. The CDR3 DNA reads as TGTGCCAGCAGCTTAGACAGGACTAATTCACCCCTCCACTTT. The full variable domain, its missing parts supplied by reference TRBV11-1 and TRBJ1-6, is EAEVAQSPRYKITEKSQAVAFWCDPISGHATLYWYRQILGQGPELLVQFQDESVVDDSQLPKDRFSAERLKGVDSTLKIQPAELGDSAMYLCASSLDRTNSPLHFGNGTRLTVT.

The J gene is TRBJ2-1, the V gene TRBV7-2; 13 bases are shared with TRBD2. With 5 bases clipped from V and 8 bases from J, the junction kept 9 bases outside the gene matches. CDR1 and CDR2 (germline): SGHTA, FQGNSA. The CDR3 has 16 amino acids. CDR3 loop: CASSRQGTSGIYEQFF. The CDR3 DNA reads TGTGCCAGCAGCCGCCAAGGGACTAGCGGGATCTATGAGCAGTTCTTC.

The V gene is TRBV19, the J gene TRBJ2-3; TRBD2 matches at 8 bases. The V and J ends lost 2 bases and 4 bases, in that order; junction bases with no gene match: 11. The CDR3 covers 17 residues. Germline values: CDR1 LNHDA, CDR2 SQIVND (reference sequence). CDR3 sequence reads: CASSILSGGVMADTQYF. CDR3 sequence (DNA): TGTGCCAGTAGTATACTATCCGGGGGGGTTATGGCAGATACGCAGTATTTT.

The rearrangement links TRBV28 to TRBJ1-3; 10 nucleotides agree with TRBD1. Germline trimming cut 5 bases from V and 7 bases from J; bases unmatched to any gene: 8. Germline CDR1 and CDR2: MDHEN and SYDVKM. This CDR3 is built from 15 residues. Written as DNA, the CDR3 is TGTGCCAGCAGTACCCGCCGGACAGGGGGGAACACCATATATTTT. This translates into CASSTRRTGGNTIYF.

This clone was seen a handful of times. The chain carries TRBV14 and TRBJ1-1; D unresolved. V shed 5 bases and J shed 5 bases, with 12 bases lying between them. The CDR3 consists of 13 residues. Germline V CDR1 and CDR2: SGHDN, FVKESK. CDR3 nucleotide sequence: TGTGCCAGCAGCTTCATCGCCCAGACTGAAGCTTTCTTT. Protein sequence: CASSFIAQTEAFF.

As concerns this clone: Additional DNA sequences in this sample encode the identical CDR3. This chain connects TRBV6-5 to TRBJ1-1; no firm D call. The germline CDR1 and CDR2 sequences are MNHEY and SVGAGI. The CDR3 covers 16 residues. Trimming took 4 bases from V and 5 from J, leaving 20 bases between them. In DNA, the CDR3 is TGTGCCAGCAGTTTGCTACGACGGGCTGAGGGAACTGAAGCTTTCTTT. Translation: CASSLLRRAEGTEAFF.

The chain recombines TRBV28 with TRBJ2-1; 9 nucleotides match TRBD2. V was clipped by 3 bases and J by 4 bases; unmatched bases: 7. This CDR3 is built from 16 residues. Germline loops: CDR1 MDHEN, CDR2 SYDVKM. The CDR3 spells CASSFRLAEVYNEQFF. CDR3 in DNA: TGTGCCAGCAGTTTTAGACTAGCGGAAGTATACAATGAGCAGTTCTTC.

The V and J genes are TRBV7-2 and TRBJ1-4, with D possibly being TRBD1 (5 bases). The CDR3 has 14 residues. V lost 3 bases, J lost 7 bases, and 12 bases lay in between. The germline gives CDR1 SGHTA, CDR2 FQGNSA. CDR3 sequence reads: CASSLRGEGEKLFF. The CDR3 nucleotides read TGTGCCAGCAGCTTGCGGGGGGAAGGTGAAAAACTGTTTTTT.

The V gene is TRBV9, the J gene TRBJ1-2, with TRBD1 matching over 8 bases. The CDR3 consists of 14 residues. Trimming cost V 4 bases and J 3 bases; bases outside gene matches: 5. The germline V gene encodes CDR1 SGDLS and CDR2 YYNGEE. The CDR3, as DNA: TGTGCCAGCAGCCCGTCGACAGGGGACTATGGCTACACCTTC. Encoded protein: CASSPSTGDYGYTF.

This clone came up many times. CDR3: CASSLNHNQPQHF. For the CDR3, the DNA is TGTGCCAGCAGTCTAAATCACAATCAGCCCCAGCATTTT. V usage is TRBV28 and J usage is TRBJ1-5, with D unclear. V lost 5 bases and J lost 3, with 8 bases in between. CDR3 length: 13 amino acids. Germline V gene lookup returns CDR1 MDHEN and CDR2 SYDVKM. Using reference TRBV28 and TRBJ1-5 for the parts outside the CDR3, the full variable domain is DVKVTQSSRYLVKRTGEKVFLECVQDMDHENMFWYRQDPGLGLRLIYFSYDVKMKEKGDIPEGYSVSREKKERFSLILESASTNQTSMYLCASSLNHNQPQHFGDGTRLSIL.

The chain links TRBV14 to TRBJ2-6; 8 bases line up with TRBD1. Germline V gene sequence: CDR1 SGHDN, CDR2 FVKESK. Trimming took 0 bases from V and 19 from J; bases not matched to a gene: 8. This CDR3 has 13 residues. The CDR3 region is CASSQDRRQGFTF. The CDR3 DNA is TGTGCCAGCAGCCAAGATCGGAGACAGGGGTTCACTTTC.

About this clone itself: Other DNA sequences in the same sample also yield this CDR3. The V call is TRBV29-1, the J call TRBJ2-1, with 7 bases that match TRBD1. The CDR3 covers 14 residues. V dropped 8 bases and J dropped 9; count of bases not matched to a gene: 16. Germline V gene lookup returns CDR1 SQVTM and CDR2 ANQGSEA. DNA for the CDR3: TGCAGCTCCCTAAGGGGGCTCCAGGAAGGTGAGCAGTTCTTC. Translation: CSSLRGLQEGEQFF.

The CDR3: CASSLRDRYYGYTF. The CDR3 nucleotides are TGTGCCAGCAGCTTACGGGACAGATACTATGGCTACACCTTC. The gene calls are TRBV7-2 and TRBJ1-2, with 7 bases matching TRBD1. The CDR3 extends over 14 amino acids. After removal of 2 bases from V and 3 bases from J, the junction contained 3 bases not matched to a gene. CDR1 and CDR2 from the germline V gene are SGHTA and FQGNSA.